The 17 T cell receptor beta chains given below trace back to one sample, sequenced in a study of blood T cell repertoires in COVID-19. Profiled with immunoSEQ multiplex PCR; TCRdb holds only in-frame clones, not every one. The table has around 430,000 clones, approximately 88% seen once; the top ten hold roughly 12%. Source material: peripheral blood. All receptors come from a woman in her forties or fifties with COVID-19, enrolled during active disease.

This sequence joins TRBV18 and TRBJ1-2; possible D gene TRBD1, 6 bases. This CDR3 spans 14 amino acids. The germline V gene encodes CDR1 KGHSH and CDR2 LQKENI. V was shortened by 3 bases and J by 8 bases, with 16 bases between the two germline ends. The CDR3 nucleotides read TGTGCCAGCTCACCTCCAACAGGGCAGCGGGGCTACACCTTC. Amino acid sequence: CASSPPTGQRGYTF.

This rearrangement joins TRBV19 to TRBJ1-5; weak D call: TRBD1 (5 bases). Germline V gene data show CDR1 as LNHDA and CDR2 as SQIVND (reference sequence). Trimming stripped 7 bases from V and 2 bases from J, with 21 bases between. CDR3 size: 17 residues. CDR3 coding DNA: TGTGCCAGTACCCCCAACTCCAGGGTCGGGCGCAATCAGCCCCAGCATTTT. It yields the protein CASTPNSRVGRNQPQHF.

This sequence joins TRBV4-2 and TRBJ2-1, with 10 bases aligning to TRBD2. Trimming took 4 bases from V and 7 from J; bases not matched to a gene: 25. The length of the CDR3 is 21 residues. Germline V gene lookup returns CDR1 LGHNA and CDR2 YNFKEQ. CDR3 amino acids: CASSPGGAGGNKPLPSNEQFF. The DNA for the CDR3 is TGTGCCAGCAGCCCGGGGGGAGCGGGGGGGAACAAACCACTCCCTTCTAATGAGCAGTTCTTC.

The chain joins TRBV7-9 to TRBJ1-1; D not certain. V lost 5 bases and J lost 8, with 12 bases in between. This CDR3 is built from 12 residues. Germline V gene sequence: CDR1 SEHNR, CDR2 FQNEAQ (reference sequence). In nucleotides, the CDR3 is TGTGCCAGCAGCCTGAGCGGGGTCGAAGCTTTCTTT. Translating it yields CASSLSGVEAFF.

The chain employs TRBV11-2 and TRBJ2-7; 7 bases are shared with TRBD2. With 5 bases clipped from V and 4 bases from J, the junction kept 5 bases outside the gene matches. Germline CDR1 reads SGHAT; CDR2 reads FQNNGV. CDR3 length: 13 amino acids. CDR3 nucleotides: TGTGCCAGCAGCAGATCCGGGGGGTACGAGCAGTACTTC. It yields the protein CASSRSGGYEQYF.

The chain employs TRBV7-9 and TRBJ1-6, with no clear D. The CDR3 loop spans 15 amino acids. Deletions cut 1 base from V and 10 bases from J, with 14 bases between. The germline CDR1 and CDR2 sequences are SEHNR and FQNEAQ (reference sequence). CDR3: CASSLGGLPDSPLHF. CDR3 bases: TGTGCCAGCAGCTTAGGAGGCCTCCCCGACTCACCCCTCCACTTT. Complete variable domain (other parts from reference TRBV7-9 and TRBJ1-6): DTGVSQNPRHKITKRGQNVTFRCDPISEHNRLYWYRQTLGQGPEFLTYFQNEAQLEKSRLLSDRFSAERPKGSFSTLEIQRTEQGDSAMYLCASSLGGLPDSPLHFGNGTRLTVT.

The CDR3 DNA reads TGTGCCAGCTGCGAAAAAGAGACCCAGTACTTC. Translating gives CASCEKETQYF. The gene calls are TRBV6-5 and TRBJ2-5; D not resolved. This CDR3 comprises 11 residues. Germline assignment: CDR1 MNHEY and CDR2 SVGAGI. The ends were cut back, 8 bases at V and 3 bases at J, with 7 bases in the middle.

V usage is TRBV10-2 and J usage is TRBJ1-2; 8 nucleotides line up with TRBD1. CDR3 length: 15 residues. V shed 0 bases, J shed 2 bases, and the junction held 2 bases outside the gene matches. Germline CDR1 and CDR2: WSHSY and SAAADI. The CDR3, as DNA: TGCGCCAGCAGTGAGTCCCGACAGGGGAACTATGGCTACACCTTC. It is translated as CASSESRQGNYGYTF.

The chain has TRBV2 and TRBJ2-1, with D possibly TRBD1 on 5 matching bases. Germline CDR1 reads SNHLY; CDR2 reads FYNNEI. V was clipped by 6 bases and J by 1 base, with 13 bases between them. CDR3 length equals 15 residues. The DNA of the CDR3 is TGTGCCAGCAGCGAAACCCCAGGGTCCTACAATGAGCAGTTCTTC. It specifies CASSETPGSYNEQFF.

This clone has just one count. The chain couples TRBV19 to TRBJ1-1; D is unclear. Germline V lookup: CDR1 LNHDA, CDR2 SQIVND (reference sequence). The CDR3 has 13 residues. V lost 3 bases to trimming and J lost 7 bases, with 12 bases between them. The chain's CDR3 is CASSMSGRNEAFF. The CDR3 nucleotides are TGTGCCAGTAGTATGAGTGGGAGGAATGAAGCTTTCTTT.

V is TRBV2 and J is TRBJ2-5; 8 bases agree with TRBD2. V dropped 6 bases and J dropped 13; count of bases not matched to a gene: 19. Germline V gene sequence: CDR1 SNHLY, CDR2 FYNNEI. The CDR3 has 15 residues. The CDR3 spells CASRPDFATSALRYF. DNA of the CDR3: TGTGCCAGCAGGCCGGATTTTGCGACTAGCGCACTACGGTACTTC.

The chain links TRBV19 to TRBJ2-2; tentatively, D is TRBD2 (6 bases). V lost 7 bases to trimming and J lost 5 bases, with 17 bases between them. This CDR3 has 15 residues. Germline V gene data show CDR1 as LNHDA and CDR2 as SQIVND (reference sequence). The CDR3 DNA sequence: TGTGCCAGTAATAATCGGAGGGGATGGACCGGGGAGCTGTTTTTT. It translates to CASNNRRGWTGELFF.

The chain recombines TRBV5-6 with TRBJ1-3; D gene ambiguous. Germline lookup yields CDR1 SGHDT and CDR2 YYEEEE. V was clipped by 4 bases and J by 8 bases, with 16 bases between them. The CDR3 runs to 14 residues. CDR3 sequence (DNA): TGTGCCAGCAGCCCCGGACTTCAAAGGGACACCATATATTTT. Protein sequence: CASSPGLQRDTIYF.

This clone has just one count. The V and J genes are TRBV6-6 and TRBJ1-2, with 7 bases aligning to TRBD1. CDR3 length equals 15 residues. V dropped 5 bases and J dropped 6; count of bases not matched to a gene: 12. Looked up from germline, CDR1 is MNHNY and CDR2 is SVGAGI (reference sequence). The CDR3 region has the DNA TGTGCCAGCAGTGGACAGGCTGCTACTATGAATGGCTACACCTTC. Translation gives CASSGQAATMNGYTF.

This clone was observed a single time. V gene TRBV19 combines with J gene TRBJ1-2, with 7 bases that match TRBD1. V lost 5 bases to trimming and J lost 2 bases; unmatched junction nucleotides: 11. CDR3 length: 16 residues. The germline gives CDR1 LNHDA, CDR2 SQIVND (reference sequence). The CDR3: CASSGETTGANYGYTF. The CDR3 bases are TGTGCCAGTAGTGGAGAGACAACAGGGGCCAACTATGGCTACACCTTC. Full variable domain (missing parts from reference TRBV19 and TRBJ1-2): DGGITQSPKYLFRKEGQNVTLSCEQNLNHDAMYWYRQDPGQGLRLIYYSQIVNDFQKGDIAEGYSVSREKKESFPLTVTSAQKNPTAFYLCASSGETTGANYGYTFGSGTRLTVV.

This chain uses TRBV9 with TRBJ2-3; 8 nucleotides align to TRBD2. Germline-derived CDR1 and CDR2 are SGDLS and YYNGEE. Trimming removed 4 bases from V and 1 base from J; junction bases left unmatched: 5. The CDR3 length is 15 residues. This CDR3 is CASSPPAGGTDTQYF. The CDR3 bases are TGTGCCAGCAGCCCCCCAGCGGGGGGCACAGATACGCAGTATTTT.

The V and J genes are TRBV30 and TRBJ1-1; 8 bases align to TRBD1. The junction had 4 bases not matched to a gene; V was cut back by 2 bases and J by 5 bases. The CDR3 consists of 13 residues. Germline V gene lookup returns CDR1 GTSNPN and CDR2 SVGIG (reference sequence). Written as DNA, the CDR3 is TGTGCCTGGAGTCAGGGGGCACGGACTGAAGCTTTCTTT. This translates into CAWSQGARTEAFF. Based on the CDR3 plus reference TRBV30 and TRBJ1-1, the full variable domain is SQTIHQWPATLVQPVGSPLSLECTVEGTSNPNLYWYRQAAGRGLQLLFYSVGIGQISSEVPQNLSASRPQDRQFILSSKKLLLSDSGFYLCAWSQGARTEAFFGQGTRLTVV.